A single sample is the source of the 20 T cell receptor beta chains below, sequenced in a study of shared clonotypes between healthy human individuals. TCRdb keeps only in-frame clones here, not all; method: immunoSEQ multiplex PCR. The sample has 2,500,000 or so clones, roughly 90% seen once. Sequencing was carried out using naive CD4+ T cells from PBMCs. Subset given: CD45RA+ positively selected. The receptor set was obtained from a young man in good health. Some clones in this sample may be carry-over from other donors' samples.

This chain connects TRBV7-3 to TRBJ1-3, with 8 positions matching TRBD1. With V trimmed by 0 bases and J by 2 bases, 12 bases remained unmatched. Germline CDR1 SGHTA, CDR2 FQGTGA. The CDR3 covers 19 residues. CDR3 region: CASSLTGTGGSDAGNTIYF. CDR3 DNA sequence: TGTGCCAGCAGCTTAACGGGTACAGGGGGGTCGGATGCTGGAAACACCATATATTTT.

This chain's CDR3 is CASSSQDSPQAFF. The CDR3 coding sequence is TGTGCCAGCAGTTCCCAAGACAGTCCGCAAGCTTTCTTT. The V gene is TRBV27, the J gene TRBJ1-1, with D perhaps matching TRBD1 (5 bases). The length of the CDR3 is 13 residues. V lost 4 bases and J 9 bases, leaving 15 bases between the germline ends. Germline-derived CDR1 and CDR2 are MNHEY and SMNVEV (reference sequence).

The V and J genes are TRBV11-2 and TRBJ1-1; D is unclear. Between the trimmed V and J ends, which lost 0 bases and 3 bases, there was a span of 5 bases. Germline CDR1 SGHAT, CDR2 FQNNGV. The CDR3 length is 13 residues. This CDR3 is CASSLERDTEAFF. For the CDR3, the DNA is TGTGCCAGCAGCTTAGAAAGGGACACTGAAGCTTTCTTT.

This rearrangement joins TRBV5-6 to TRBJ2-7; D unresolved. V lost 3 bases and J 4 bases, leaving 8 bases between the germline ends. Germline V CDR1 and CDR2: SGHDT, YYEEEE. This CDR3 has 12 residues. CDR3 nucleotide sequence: TGTGCCAGCAGCTCCCGCACATACGAGCAGTACTTC. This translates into CASSSRTYEQYF.

In nucleotides, the CDR3 is TGTGCCAGCAGCTTAGGTTTAGCGGGGACCTCCTACAATGAGCAGTTCTTC. Translated: CASSLGLAGTSYNEQFF. The chain joins TRBV7-9 to TRBJ2-1, with 8 bases lining up with TRBD2. Germline values: CDR1 SEHNR, CDR2 FQNEAQ (reference sequence). J lost 0 bases, V lost 1 base, and 5 bases had no gene match. This CDR3 comprises 17 residues.

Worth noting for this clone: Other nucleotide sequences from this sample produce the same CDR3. CDR3 in amino acids: CASSLEGGTEAFF. The CDR3 region has the DNA TGTGCCAGCAGTTTAGAGGGGGGCACTGAAGCTTTCTTT. The chain links TRBV27 to TRBJ1-1, with D maybe TRBD1 (6 bases). The CDR3 covers 13 residues. Trimming cost V 2 bases and J 4 bases, with 8 bases left between them. The germline V gene has CDR1 MNHEY and CDR2 SMNVEV (reference sequence).

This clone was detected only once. In nucleotides, the CDR3 is TGCGCCAGCAGCCGGGCCGGGACGGGGAGTACAGATACGCAGTATTTT. As protein: CASSRAGTGSTDTQYF. The rearrangement links TRBV5-1 to TRBJ2-3, with D perhaps assigned TRBD1 or TRBD2 (5 bases each). CDR3 length equals 16 residues. Germline loops: CDR1 SGHRS, CDR2 YFSETQ. Trimming shortened V by 4 bases and J by 3 bases, and 18 bases separated the two germline ends.

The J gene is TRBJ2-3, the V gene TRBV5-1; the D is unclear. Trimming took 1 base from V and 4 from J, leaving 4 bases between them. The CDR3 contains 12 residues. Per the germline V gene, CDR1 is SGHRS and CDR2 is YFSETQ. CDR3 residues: CASSLHADTQYF. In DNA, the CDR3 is TGCGCCAGCAGCTTGCATGCAGATACGCAGTATTTT.

CDR3 sequence reads: CASGGRGNTIYF. CDR3 sequence (DNA): TGTGCCAGTGGGGGACGAGGAAACACCATATATTTT. This sequence joins TRBV19 and TRBJ1-3, with a tentative D call TRBD1 (5 bases). Germline CDR1 is LNHDA and CDR2 is SQIVND (reference sequence). Deletions cut 8 bases from V and 4 bases from J, with 9 bases between. The CDR3 is 12 residues long. Looking up the rest from reference TRBV19 and TRBJ1-3 gives the full variable domain: DGGITQSPKYLFRKEGQNVTLSCEQNLNHDAMYWYRQDPGQGLRLIYYSQIVNDFQKGDIAEGYSVSREKKESFPLTVTSAQKNPTAFYLCASGGRGNTIYFGEGSWLTVV.

The CDR3 region has the DNA TGTGCCAGCAGTTTGCGGACTAGCGGCCTCTCCTACGAGCAGTACTTC. It codes for CASSLRTSGLSYEQYF. The V call is TRBV27, the J call TRBJ2-7; 10 bases align to TRBD2. Germline V gives CDR1 MNHEY, CDR2 SMNVEV (reference sequence). The CDR3 sequence is 16 residues long. V shed 3 bases, J shed 0 bases, and the junction held 5 bases outside the gene matches.

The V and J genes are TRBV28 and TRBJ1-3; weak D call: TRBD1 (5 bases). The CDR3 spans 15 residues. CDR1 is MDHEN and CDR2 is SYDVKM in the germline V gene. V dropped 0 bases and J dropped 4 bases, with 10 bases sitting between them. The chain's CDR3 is CASSLWGHRGNTIYF. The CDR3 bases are TGTGCCAGCAGTTTATGGGGGCACAGGGGAAACACCATATATTTT.

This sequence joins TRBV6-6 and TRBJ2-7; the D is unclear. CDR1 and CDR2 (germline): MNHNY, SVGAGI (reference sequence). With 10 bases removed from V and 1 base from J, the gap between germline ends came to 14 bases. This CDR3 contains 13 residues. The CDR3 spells CATTKDGSYEQYF. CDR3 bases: TGTGCCACCACTAAAGACGGATCCTACGAGCAGTACTTC.

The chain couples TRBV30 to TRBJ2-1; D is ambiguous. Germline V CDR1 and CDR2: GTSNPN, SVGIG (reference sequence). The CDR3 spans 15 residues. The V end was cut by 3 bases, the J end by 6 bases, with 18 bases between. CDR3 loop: CAWSADHPAANEQFF. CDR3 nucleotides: TGTGCCTGGAGCGCGGACCATCCAGCCGCCAATGAGCAGTTCTTC.

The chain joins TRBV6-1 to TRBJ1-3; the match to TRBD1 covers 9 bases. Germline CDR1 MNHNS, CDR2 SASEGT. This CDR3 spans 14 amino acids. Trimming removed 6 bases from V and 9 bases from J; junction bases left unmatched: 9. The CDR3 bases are TGTGCCAGCAGGGCGGACAGGGGCAGGATCACCATATATTTT. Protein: CASRADRGRITIYF.

This chain's CDR3 is CAWRREVGNEQFF. CDR3 in DNA: TGTGCCTGGAGGCGGGAGGTGGGTAATGAGCAGTTCTTC. V and J are TRBV30 and TRBJ2-1, with 8 bases fitting TRBD2. This CDR3 is built from 13 residues. The germline CDR1 and CDR2 sequences are GTSNPN and SVGIG (reference sequence). V gave up 3 bases and J gave up 7 bases; unmatched junction bases: 5. Drawing the rest from reference TRBV30 and TRBJ2-1, the complete variable domain is SQTIHQWPATLVQPVGSPLSLECTVEGTSNPNLYWYRQAAGRGLQLLFYSVGIGQISSEVPQNLSASRPQDRQFILSSKKLLLSDSGFYLCAWRREVGNEQFFGPGTRLTVL.

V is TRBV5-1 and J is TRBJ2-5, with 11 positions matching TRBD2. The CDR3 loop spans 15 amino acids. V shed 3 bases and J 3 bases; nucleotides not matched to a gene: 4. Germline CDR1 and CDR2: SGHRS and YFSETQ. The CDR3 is CASSSPGLAEETQYF. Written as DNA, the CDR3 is TGCGCCAGCAGCTCACCGGGACTAGCGGAAGAGACCCAGTACTTC.

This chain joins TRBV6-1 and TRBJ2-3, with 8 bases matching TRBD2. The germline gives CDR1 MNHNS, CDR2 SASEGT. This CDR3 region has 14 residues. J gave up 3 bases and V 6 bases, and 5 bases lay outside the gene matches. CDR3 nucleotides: TGTGCCAGCAGAATTGTAGCGGGAACAGATACGCAGTATTTT. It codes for CASRIVAGTDTQYF.

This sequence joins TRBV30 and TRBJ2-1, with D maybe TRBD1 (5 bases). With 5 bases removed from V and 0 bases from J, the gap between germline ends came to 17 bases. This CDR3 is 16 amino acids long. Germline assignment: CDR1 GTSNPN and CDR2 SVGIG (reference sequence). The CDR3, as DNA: TGTGCCTGGGGTCGCCTGACAGCGCACTCCTACAATGAGCAGTTCTTC. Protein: CAWGRLTAHSYNEQFF.

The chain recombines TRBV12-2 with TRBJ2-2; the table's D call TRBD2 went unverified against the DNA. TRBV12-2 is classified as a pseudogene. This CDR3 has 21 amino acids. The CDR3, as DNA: TGTGCAAGTCCCCGCTTCGAATGGGGTCCGGGAGGGCCTGTTAAGCCCGGGGAGCTGTTTTTT. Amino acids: CASPRFEWGPGGPVKPGELFF.

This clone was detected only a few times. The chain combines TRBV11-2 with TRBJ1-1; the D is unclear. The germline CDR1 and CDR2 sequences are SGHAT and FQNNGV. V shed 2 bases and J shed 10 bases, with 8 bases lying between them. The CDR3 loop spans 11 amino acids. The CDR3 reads CASSLIVGAFF. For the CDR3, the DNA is TGTGCCAGCAGCTTAATAGTCGGAGCTTTCTTT.